What follows is one T cell receptor beta chain and its context. The CDR3 has 12 residues. Germline loops: CDR1 LGHNT, CDR2 FRNRAP. V was cut by 3 bases and J by 1 base, with 3 bases left in between. This sample stems from a study of blood T cell repertoires in COVID-19. Clones were sequenced by immunoSEQ multiplex PCR, and TCRdb holds only the in-frame ones, with some missing. The sample includes approximately 350,000 clones, roughly 86% of them seen just once. This sequence originates from a woman in her seventies with COVID-19, enrolled during active disease. The chain joins TRBV12-5 to TRBJ1-1; D unresolved. The sequencing input was peripheral blood. CDR3 region: CASGFWNTEAFF. The CDR3 bases are TGTGCTAGTGGTTTCTGGAACACTGAAGCTTTCTTT.